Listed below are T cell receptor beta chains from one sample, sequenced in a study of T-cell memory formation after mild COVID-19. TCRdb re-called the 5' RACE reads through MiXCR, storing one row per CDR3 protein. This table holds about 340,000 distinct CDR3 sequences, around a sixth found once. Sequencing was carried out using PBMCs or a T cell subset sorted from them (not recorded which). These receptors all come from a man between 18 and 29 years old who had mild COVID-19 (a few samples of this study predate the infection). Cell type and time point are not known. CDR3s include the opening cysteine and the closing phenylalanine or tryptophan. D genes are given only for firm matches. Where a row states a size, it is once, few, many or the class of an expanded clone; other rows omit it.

cdr3_nt: TGCGCCAGCAGCCAAGGAAGGGGAGGATTCTATGGCTACACCTTC; cdr3_aa: CASSQGRGGFYGYTF; clone_size: few; v_call: TRBV4-3; j_call: TRBJ1-2; d_call: .
cdr3_nt: TGCGCCAGCAGCTTGGTTATTGCAGATACGCAGTATTTT; cdr3_aa: CASSLVIADTQYF; clone_size: many; v_call: TRBV5-1; j_call: TRBJ2-3; d_call: .
cdr3_nt: TGTGCCAGCAGAGGGCCGGGTTCAAACTATGGCTACACCTTC; cdr3_aa: CASRGPGSNYGYTF; clone_size: .; v_call: TRBV12-3/TRBV12-4; j_call: TRBJ1-2; d_call: .
cdr3_nt: TGTGCCAGCAGCTCTGGGTGGAATGAGCAGTTCTTC; cdr3_aa: CASSSGWNEQFF; clone_size: few; v_call: TRBV7-9; j_call: TRBJ2-1; d_call: .
cdr3_nt: TGTGCCAGCAGCCAATACAGGACAGTCGGGGTGGAGACCCAGTACTTC; cdr3_aa: CASSQYRTVGVETQYF; clone_size: .; v_call: TRBV7-9; j_call: TRBJ2-5; d_call: .
cdr3_nt: TGTGCCAGCAACTTCCCTAGCGGCAACACCGGGGAGCTGTTTTTT; cdr3_aa: CASNFPSGNTGELFF; clone_size: .; v_call: TRBV5-6; j_call: TRBJ2-2; d_call: TRBD2
cdr3_nt: TGCGCCAGCAGCTTCAATCCGGGACAGCTGAACACTGAAGCTTTCTTT; cdr3_aa: CASSFNPGQLNTEAFF; clone_size: few; v_call: TRBV5-1; j_call: TRBJ1-1; d_call: TRBD1
cdr3_nt: TGTGCCAGCAGCCCTTACAGGGGGCTCGGGTACGAGCAGTACTTC; cdr3_aa: CASSPYRGLGYEQYF; clone_size: many; v_call: TRBV27; j_call: TRBJ2-7; d_call: TRBD1
cdr3_nt: TGCAGTGCTAGAGTTGGAGGTAGCGGGGGAGTAGATACGCAGTATTTT; cdr3_aa: CSARVGGSGGVDTQYF; clone_size: few; v_call: TRBV20-1; j_call: TRBJ2-3; d_call: TRBD2
cdr3_nt: TGTGCCAGCAGTAGAGGAGGGGCGGGAGAGGTAACTGAAGCTTTCTTT; cdr3_aa: CASSRGGAGEVTEAFF; clone_size: few; v_call: TRBV6-5; j_call: TRBJ1-1; d_call: .
cdr3_nt: TGTGCCAGCAGCACATCACTAGGAGCCTACGAGCAGTACTTC; cdr3_aa: CASSTSLGAYEQYF; clone_size: .; v_call: TRBV7-2; j_call: TRBJ2-7; d_call: .
cdr3_nt: TGCGCCAGCAGCCCCTCGACAGGGGCAGTCGCTGAAGCTTTCTTT; cdr3_aa: CASSPSTGAVAEAFF; clone_size: .; v_call: TRBV4-3; j_call: TRBJ1-1; d_call: TRBD1
cdr3_nt: TGTGCCATCAGTGACCAGGGGGCGCGTAGCACAGATACGCAGTATTTT; cdr3_aa: CAISDQGARSTDTQYF; clone_size: .; v_call: TRBV10-3; j_call: TRBJ2-3; d_call: TRBD1
cdr3_nt: TGTGCCAGCAGCCAGCCGGGACAGGGGGCGCGGTATGGCTACACCTTC; cdr3_aa: CASSQPGQGARYGYTF; clone_size: few; v_call: TRBV3-1; j_call: TRBJ1-2; d_call: TRBD1
cdr3_nt: TGCAGTGCTAGGATGGACAGGGGAAAGACCCAGTACTTC; cdr3_aa: CSARMDRGKTQYF; clone_size: few; v_call: TRBV20-1; j_call: TRBJ2-5; d_call: TRBD1
cdr3_nt: TGTGCCAGTAGCCAAGGGCATAACGCAGGGACCTACGAGCAGTACTTC; cdr3_aa: CASSQGHNAGTYEQYF; clone_size: .; v_call: TRBV19; j_call: TRBJ2-7; d_call: .
cdr3_nt: TGTGCCAGCGTCGCGGTTTCCGACACCATATATTTT; cdr3_aa: CASVAVSDTIYF; clone_size: many; v_call: TRBV6-6; j_call: TRBJ1-3; d_call: .
cdr3_nt: TGCGCCAGCACTCCAGGGACAGGCACAGATACGCAGTATTTT; cdr3_aa: CASTPGTGTDTQYF; clone_size: few; v_call: TRBV5-1; j_call: TRBJ2-3; d_call: TRBD1
cdr3_nt: TGTGCCAGCAGTTACTCGACCGGGAATGAGCAGTTCTTC; cdr3_aa: CASSYSTGNEQFF; clone_size: .; v_call: TRBV6-6; j_call: TRBJ2-1; d_call: .
cdr3_nt: TGTGCCAGCAGCCAGGGGATCGGGGGTTTGGTGTTTTTT; cdr3_aa: CASSQGIGGLVFF; clone_size: few; v_call: TRBV4-2; j_call: TRBJ2-2; d_call: .
cdr3_nt: TGCGCCAGCAGCTTGGTCGGGCCCACAGATACGCAGTATTTT; cdr3_aa: CASSLVGPTDTQYF; clone_size: many; v_call: TRBV5-1; j_call: TRBJ2-3; d_call: .
cdr3_nt: TGCGCCAGCAGCCAAGAACTTAATCAGCCCCAGCATTTT; cdr3_aa: CASSQELNQPQHF; clone_size: .; v_call: TRBV4-3; j_call: TRBJ1-5; d_call: .
cdr3_nt: TGTGCCAGCAGCACACAGGGGGCAAGGGCTGAAGCTTTCTTT; cdr3_aa: CASSTQGARAEAFF; clone_size: .; v_call: TRBV6-5; j_call: TRBJ1-1; d_call: TRBD1
cdr3_nt: TGCAGTGCTAGGGATATGATGGCGCGGGATGAGCAGTTCTTC; cdr3_aa: CSARDMMARDEQFF; clone_size: few; v_call: TRBV20-1; j_call: TRBJ2-1; d_call: .
cdr3_nt: TGTGCCAGCAGTGAAGCGGGTTTGGGGGGAGATACGCAGTATTTT; cdr3_aa: CASSEAGLGGDTQYF; clone_size: few; v_call: TRBV25-1; j_call: TRBJ2-3; d_call: .
cdr3_nt: TGTGCCAGCAGCCAATTGGGCGTGGAAGGGAAAACTTTCTTT; cdr3_aa: CASSQLGVEGKTFF; clone_size: few; v_call: TRBV4-2; j_call: TRBJ1-1; d_call: .
cdr3_nt: TGTGCCAGCACCCCGACCCTCCCCGGGACAGGGTTTGGCAATCAGCCCCAGCATTTT; cdr3_aa: CASTPTLPGTGFGNQPQHF; clone_size: .; v_call: TRBV28; j_call: TRBJ1-5; d_call: TRBD1
cdr3_nt: TGTGCCAGCAGCCAAGCGGCGTGGGGCCTCTACAATGAGCAGTTCTTC; cdr3_aa: CASSQAAWGLYNEQFF; clone_size: many; v_call: TRBV4-2; j_call: TRBJ2-1; d_call: .
cdr3_nt: TGTGCCAGCAGCCGCGCGGACAGGGGCCTCGCCGGGGAGCTGTTTTTT; cdr3_aa: CASSRADRGLAGELFF; clone_size: .; v_call: TRBV7-2; j_call: TRBJ2-2; d_call: TRBD1